This T cell receptor beta chain was found in a study of T-cell reconstitution after alpha-beta-depleted transplantation in children. Study findings and constraints: At around two months after transplant, the alpha-beta T cells were reportedly derived from several hundred expanded clones that came from non-depleted graft cells. Where some patients showed high TCRbeta diversity at day 60, it came from recipient T cells and thymic progenitors that had survived. T-cell numbers and diversity, one year after transplant, stemmed largely from T cells that were newly produced.

The TCRbeta library was prepared with unique molecular identifiers. MiXCR, applied by TCRdb to the PCR reads, yields one record per CDR3 protein. The profile shows a few hundred thousand distinct CDR3 sequences, approximately 20% of them singletons. The CDR3 covers 12 residues. The V end lost 6 bases, the J end lost 6 bases, and 11 bases lay between the germline ends. Germline V lookup: CDR1 MNHEY, CDR2 SMNVEV (reference sequence). A remark on this clonotype: Its antigen is unknown.

The chain employs TRBV27 and TRBJ2-5; D assignment may be TRBD1 or TRBD2 (5 bases each). The source of this sequence is a male patient between 10 and 17 years old who had a stem cell transplant for acute lymphoblastic leukemia, so the T cells may come from the graft donor. This sample comprised PBMCs, mostly from graft donor cells, obtained 180 days after TCRalphabeta/CD19-depleted stem cell transplant. CDR3: CASSGRGQTQYF. CDR3 DNA sequence: TGTGCCAGCAGCGGACGGGGCCAGACCCAGTACTTC.